This T cell receptor (beta chain) was obtained from a study of OX40 agonist ivuxolimab in advanced cancers. Sequenced by immunoSEQ multiplex PCR; TCRdb stores in-frame clones only, minus some. This table holds roughly 50,000 clones, 84% found once. V was shortened by 4 bases and J by 5 bases, with 18 bases between the two germline ends. Germline CDR1 and CDR2: SGHAT and FQNNGV. The length of the CDR3 is 16 residues. V gene TRBV11-2 combines with J gene TRBJ2-1; no reliable D call. The input for sequencing was CD4+ or CD8+ T cells sorted from blood, taken in a trial of the OX40 agonist ivuxolimab. The receptor comes from an adult with an advanced solid tumor such as melanoma, head and neck, liver or kidney cancer. The CDR3 loop is CASSWLNNLGHNEQFF. CDR3 DNA: TGTGCCAGCAGCTGGCTCAATAACTTAGGGCACAATGAGCAGTTCTTC.